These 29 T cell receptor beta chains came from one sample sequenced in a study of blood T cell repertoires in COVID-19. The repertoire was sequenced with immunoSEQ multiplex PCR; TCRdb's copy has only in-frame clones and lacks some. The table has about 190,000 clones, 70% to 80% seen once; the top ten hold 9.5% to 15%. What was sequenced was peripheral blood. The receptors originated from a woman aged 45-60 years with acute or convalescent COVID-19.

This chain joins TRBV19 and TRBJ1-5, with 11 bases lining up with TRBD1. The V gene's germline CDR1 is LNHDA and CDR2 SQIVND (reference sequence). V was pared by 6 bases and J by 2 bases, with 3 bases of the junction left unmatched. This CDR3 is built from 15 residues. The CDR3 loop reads CASSRDRGGNQPQHF. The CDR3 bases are TGTGCCAGTAGCCGGGACAGGGGGGGCAATCAGCCCCAGCATTTT.

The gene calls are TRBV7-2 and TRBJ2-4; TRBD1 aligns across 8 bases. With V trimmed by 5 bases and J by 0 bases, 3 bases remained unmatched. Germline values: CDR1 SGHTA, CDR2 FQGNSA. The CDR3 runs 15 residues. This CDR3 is CASSRGQVAKNIQYF. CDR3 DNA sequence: TGTGCCAGCAGCAGGGGACAGGTAGCCAAAAACATTCAGTACTTC.

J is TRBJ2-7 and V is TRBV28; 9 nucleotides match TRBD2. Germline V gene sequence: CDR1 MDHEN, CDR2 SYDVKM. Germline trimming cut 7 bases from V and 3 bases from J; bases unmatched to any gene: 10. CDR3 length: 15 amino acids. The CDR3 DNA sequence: TGTGCCAGCAAGCCCCCTAGCGGGACCTACTACGAGCAGTACTTC. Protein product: CASKPPSGTYYEQYF.

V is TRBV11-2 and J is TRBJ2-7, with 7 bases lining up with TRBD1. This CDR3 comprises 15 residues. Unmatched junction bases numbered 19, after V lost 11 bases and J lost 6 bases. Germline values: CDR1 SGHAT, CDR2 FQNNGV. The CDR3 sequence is CASQKEGAPGGEQYF. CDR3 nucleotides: TGTGCCTCTCAAAAGGAAGGGGCCCCAGGGGGCGAGCAGTACTTC.

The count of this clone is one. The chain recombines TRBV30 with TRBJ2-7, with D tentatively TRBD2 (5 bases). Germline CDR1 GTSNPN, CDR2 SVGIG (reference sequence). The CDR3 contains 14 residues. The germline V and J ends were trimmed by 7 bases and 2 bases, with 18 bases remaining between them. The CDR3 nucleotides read TGTGCCTCGGGAACGAGGGCCAAACCCTACGAGCAGTACTTC. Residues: CASGTRAKPYEQYF.

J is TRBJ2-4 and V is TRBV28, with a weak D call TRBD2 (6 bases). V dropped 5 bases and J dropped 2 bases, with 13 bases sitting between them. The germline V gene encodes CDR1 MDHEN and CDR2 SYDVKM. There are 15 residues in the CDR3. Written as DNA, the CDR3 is TGTGCCAGCAGTCCCCACCGGGACTCCAAAAACATTCAGTACTTC. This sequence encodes CASSPHRDSKNIQYF.

CDR3 coding DNA: TGTGCCAGCAGTTATAGTGTGACAGGGAGTAAGCAGTACTTC. It translates to CASSYSVTGSKQYF. The genes are TRBV6-2 or TRBV6-3 and TRBJ2-7, with TRBD1 identical over 7 bases. Germline-derived CDR1 and CDR2 are MNHEY and SVGEGT. The ends lost 3 bases at V and 8 bases at J; junction bases unmatched: 10. The CDR3 contains 14 residues.

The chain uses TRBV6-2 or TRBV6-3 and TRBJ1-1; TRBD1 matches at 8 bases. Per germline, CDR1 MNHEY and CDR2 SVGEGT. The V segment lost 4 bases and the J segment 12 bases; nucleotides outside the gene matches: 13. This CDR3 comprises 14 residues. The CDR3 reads CASSSNAGTGVSFF. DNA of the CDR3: TGTGCCAGCAGTTCCAACGCCGGGACAGGTGTGTCTTTCTTT.

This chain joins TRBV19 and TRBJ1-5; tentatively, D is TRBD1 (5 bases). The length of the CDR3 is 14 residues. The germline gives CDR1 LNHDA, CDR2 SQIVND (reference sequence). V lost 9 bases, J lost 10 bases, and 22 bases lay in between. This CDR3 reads CASRSGGYREPQHF. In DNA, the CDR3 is TGTGCCAGCCGGTCGGGGGGGTATAGAGAACCCCAGCATTTT.

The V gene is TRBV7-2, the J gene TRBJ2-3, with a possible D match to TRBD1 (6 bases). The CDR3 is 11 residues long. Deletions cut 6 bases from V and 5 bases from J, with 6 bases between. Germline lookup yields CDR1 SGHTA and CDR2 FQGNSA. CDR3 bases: TGTGCCAGCAGAGGGGGAGATACGCAGTATTTT. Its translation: CASRGGDTQYF.

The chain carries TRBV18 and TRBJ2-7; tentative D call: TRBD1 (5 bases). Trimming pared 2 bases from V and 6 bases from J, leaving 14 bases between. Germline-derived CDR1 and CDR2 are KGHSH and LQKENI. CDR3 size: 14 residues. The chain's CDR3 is CASSPRTPAGEQYF. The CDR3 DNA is TGTGCCAGCTCACCAAGGACACCCGCCGGCGAGCAGTACTTC.

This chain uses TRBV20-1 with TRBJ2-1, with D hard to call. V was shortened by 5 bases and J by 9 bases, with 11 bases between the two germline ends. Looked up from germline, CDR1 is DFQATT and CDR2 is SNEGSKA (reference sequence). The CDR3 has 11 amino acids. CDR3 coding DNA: TGCAGTGCTCAGACATACGGTGAGCAGTTCTTC. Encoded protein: CSAQTYGEQFF.

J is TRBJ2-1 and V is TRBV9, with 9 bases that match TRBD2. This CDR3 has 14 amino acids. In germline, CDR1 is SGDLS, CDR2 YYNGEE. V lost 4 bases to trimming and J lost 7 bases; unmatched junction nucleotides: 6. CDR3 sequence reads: CASSLAGVGNEQFF. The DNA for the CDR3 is TGTGCCAGCAGCTTAGCGGGAGTGGGGAATGAGCAGTTCTTC.

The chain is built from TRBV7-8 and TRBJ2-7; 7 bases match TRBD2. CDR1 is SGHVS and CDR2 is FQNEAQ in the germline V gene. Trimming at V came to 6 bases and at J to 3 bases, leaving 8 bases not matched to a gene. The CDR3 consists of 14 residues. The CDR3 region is CASSRGDRLYEQYF. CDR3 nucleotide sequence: TGTGCCAGCAGTCGGGGGGACCGCCTCTACGAGCAGTACTTC.

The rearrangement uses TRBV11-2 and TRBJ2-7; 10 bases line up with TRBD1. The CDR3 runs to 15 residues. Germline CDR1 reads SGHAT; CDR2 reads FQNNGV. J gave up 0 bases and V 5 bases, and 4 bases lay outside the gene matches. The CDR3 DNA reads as TGTGCCAGCAGCGGGCGGGACAGGGGCTCCTACGAGCAGTACTTC. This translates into CASSGRDRGSYEQYF.

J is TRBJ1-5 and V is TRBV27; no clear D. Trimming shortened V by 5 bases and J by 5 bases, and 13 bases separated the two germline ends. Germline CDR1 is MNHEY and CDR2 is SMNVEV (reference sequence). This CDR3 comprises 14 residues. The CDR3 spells CASSTGLAYQPQHF. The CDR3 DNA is TGTGCCAGCAGTACGGGTCTTGCGTATCAGCCCCAGCATTTT.

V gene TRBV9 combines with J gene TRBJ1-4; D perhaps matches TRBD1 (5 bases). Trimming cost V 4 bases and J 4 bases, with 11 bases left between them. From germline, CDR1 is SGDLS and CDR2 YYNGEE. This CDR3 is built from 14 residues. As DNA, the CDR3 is TGTGCCAGCAGCTCCCAGGGATTTAATGAAAAACTGTTTTTT. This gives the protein CASSSQGFNEKLFF.

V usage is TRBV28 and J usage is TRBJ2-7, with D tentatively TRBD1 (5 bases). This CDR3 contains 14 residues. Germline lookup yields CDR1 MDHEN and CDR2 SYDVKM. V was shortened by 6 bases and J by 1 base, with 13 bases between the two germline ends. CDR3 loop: CASRFSDSSYEQYF. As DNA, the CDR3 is TGTGCCAGCAGATTCTCCGACAGTTCCTACGAGCAGTACTTC.

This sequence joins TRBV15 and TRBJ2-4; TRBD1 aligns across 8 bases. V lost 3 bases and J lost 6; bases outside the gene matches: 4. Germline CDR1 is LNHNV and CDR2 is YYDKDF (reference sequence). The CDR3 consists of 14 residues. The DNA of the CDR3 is TGTGCCACCAGCAGGTTAGGACAGGGAAACATTCAGTACTTC. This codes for CATSRLGQGNIQYF. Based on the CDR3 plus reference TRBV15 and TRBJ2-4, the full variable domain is DAMVIQNPRYQVTQFGKPVTLSCSQTLNHNVMYWYQQKSSQAPKLLFHYYDKDFNNEADTPDNFQSRRPNTSFCFLDIRSPGLGDTAMYLCATSRLGQGNIQYFGAGTRLSVL.

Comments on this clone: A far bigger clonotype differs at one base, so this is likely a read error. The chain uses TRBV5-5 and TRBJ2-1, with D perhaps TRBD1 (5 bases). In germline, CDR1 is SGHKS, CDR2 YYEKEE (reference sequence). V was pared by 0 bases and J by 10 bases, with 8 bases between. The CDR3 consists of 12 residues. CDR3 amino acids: CASSLDRYEQFF. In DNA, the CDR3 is TGTGCCAGCAGCTTGGACAGGTACGAGCAGTTCTTC.

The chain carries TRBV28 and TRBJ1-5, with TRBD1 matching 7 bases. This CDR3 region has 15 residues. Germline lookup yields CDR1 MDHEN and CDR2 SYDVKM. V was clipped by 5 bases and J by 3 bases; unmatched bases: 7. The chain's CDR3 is CASSEAGQVNQPQHF. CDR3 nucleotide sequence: TGTGCCAGCAGTGAAGCCGGACAGGTCAATCAGCCCCAGCATTTT. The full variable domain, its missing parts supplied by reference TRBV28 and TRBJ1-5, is DVKVTQSSRYLVKRTGEKVFLECVQDMDHENMFWYRQDPGLGLRLIYFSYDVKMKEKGDIPEGYSVSREKKERFSLILESASTNQTSMYLCASSEAGQVNQPQHFGDGTRLSIL.

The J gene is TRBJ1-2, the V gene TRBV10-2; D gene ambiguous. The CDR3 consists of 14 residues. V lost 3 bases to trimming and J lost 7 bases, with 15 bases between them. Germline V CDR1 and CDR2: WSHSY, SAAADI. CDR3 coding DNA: TGCGCCAGCAGTGAAGACATGAAGGTAACTGGCTACACCTTC. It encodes CASSEDMKVTGYTF.

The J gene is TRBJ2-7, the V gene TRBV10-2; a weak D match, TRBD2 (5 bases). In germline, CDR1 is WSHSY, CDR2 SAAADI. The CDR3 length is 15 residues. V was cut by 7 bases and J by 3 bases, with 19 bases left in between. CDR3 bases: TGCGCCAGCACGGAGGCCCTAAGAGCACGCTACGAGCAGTACTTC. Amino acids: CASTEALRARYEQYF.

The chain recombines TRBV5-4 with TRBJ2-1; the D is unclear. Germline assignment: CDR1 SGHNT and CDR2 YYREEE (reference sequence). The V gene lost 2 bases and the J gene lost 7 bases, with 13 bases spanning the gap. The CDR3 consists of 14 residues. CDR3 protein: CASSLNRVENEQFF. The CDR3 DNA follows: TGTGCCAGCAGCTTAAACCGGGTGGAGAATGAGCAGTTCTTC.

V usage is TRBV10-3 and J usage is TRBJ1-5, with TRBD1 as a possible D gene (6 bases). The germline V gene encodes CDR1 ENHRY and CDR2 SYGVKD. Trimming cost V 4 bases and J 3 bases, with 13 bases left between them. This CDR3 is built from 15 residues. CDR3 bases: TGTGCCATCAGTGCGGCCGGGGGGGCCAATCAGCCCCAGCATTTT. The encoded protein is CAISAAGGANQPQHF.

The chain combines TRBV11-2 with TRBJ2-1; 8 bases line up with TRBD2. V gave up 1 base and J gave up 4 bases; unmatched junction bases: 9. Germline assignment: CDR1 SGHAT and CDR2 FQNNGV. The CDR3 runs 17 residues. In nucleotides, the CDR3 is TGTGCCAGCAGCTTAGGAAGGGGACTAGGTATGTACAATGAGCAGTTCTTC. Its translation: CASSLGRGLGMYNEQFF.

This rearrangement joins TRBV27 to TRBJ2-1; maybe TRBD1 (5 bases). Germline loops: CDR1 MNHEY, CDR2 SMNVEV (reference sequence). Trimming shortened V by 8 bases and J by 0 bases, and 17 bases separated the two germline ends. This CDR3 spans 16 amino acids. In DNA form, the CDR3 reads TGTGCCAGCCGCTCCTTGGACAAGATCTCCTACAATGAGCAGTTCTTC. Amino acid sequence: CASRSLDKISYNEQFF.

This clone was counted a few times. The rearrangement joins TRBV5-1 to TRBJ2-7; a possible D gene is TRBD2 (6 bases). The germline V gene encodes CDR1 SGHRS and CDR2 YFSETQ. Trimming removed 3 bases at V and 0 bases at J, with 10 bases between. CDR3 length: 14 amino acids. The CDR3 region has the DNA TGCGCCAGCAGCTACGCGGGGTTCTCCTACGAGCAGTACTTC. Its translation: CASSYAGFSYEQYF.

CDR3 region: CSGGDTPNYGYTF. CDR3 bases: TGCAGCGGTGGGGACACCCCCAACTATGGCTACACCTTC. V gene TRBV29-1 combines with J gene TRBJ1-2; perhaps TRBD1 as D (6 bases). The CDR3 runs 13 residues. V lost 7 bases and J lost 2, with 14 bases in between. Looked up from germline, CDR1 is SQVTM and CDR2 is ANQGSEA.